The source of this T cell receptor beta chain is a study of T-cell reconstitution after alpha-beta-depleted transplantation in children. Preparation of the TCRbeta library was carried out with unique molecular identifiers. In TCRdb, the PCR reads were re-called with MiXCR into one record per CDR3 protein. Seen here are almost 400,000 distinct CDR3 sequences, 20% observed once, and the top ten hold 3% to 4.5%. This CDR3 spans 15 amino acids. Germline V gene sequence: CDR1 DFQATT, CDR2 SNEGSKA (reference sequence). Deletions cut 1 base from V and 2 bases from J, with 13 bases between. The source material was PBMCs from the stem cell graft donor, sampled from the stem cell graft. This clonotype originated in a human donor who donated a stem cell graft to a child with acute myeloid leukemia. V and J are TRBV20-1 and TRBJ2-3, with D perhaps TRBD2 (6 bases). In DNA form, the CDR3 reads TGCAGTGCTAGAGTGCCGGGACTTTTCACAGATACGCAGTATTTT. It codes for CSARVPGLFTDTQYF.